Presented here are 31 T cell receptor beta chains from one specimen sequenced in a study of blood T cell repertoires in COVID-19. Here immunoSEQ multiplex PCR was the method, and the copy in TCRdb shows in-frame clones only, minus some. The table has just over 95,000 clones, 82% seen once. Sequencing input: peripheral blood. Receptors originate from a man older than 75 with acute or convalescent COVID-19.

This chain links TRBV5-1 with TRBJ2-7, with 11 bases aligning to TRBD2. The CDR3 covers 15 residues. Trimming cost V 6 bases and J 0 bases; bases outside gene matches: 5. CDR1 is SGHRS and CDR2 is YFSETQ in the germline V gene. The CDR3 loop is CASKLAGVPSYEQYF. The CDR3 bases are TGCGCCAGCAAACTAGCGGGAGTCCCCTCCTACGAGCAGTACTTC.

This clone has a single count. The V call is TRBV14, the J call TRBJ1-6, with D tentatively TRBD1 (6 bases). V was pared by 1 base and J by 6 bases, with 10 bases between. CDR3 length equals 15 residues. Germline V gene lookup returns CDR1 SGHDN and CDR2 FVKESK. CDR3 loop: CASSQGQGPNSPLHF. CDR3 DNA: TGTGCCAGCAGCCAAGGTCAGGGGCCTAATTCACCCCTCCACTTT.

This clone was seen once. CDR3 DNA: TGTGCCAGTAGTACCGACAGGGGAGGCAATCAGCCCCAGCATTTT. This translates into CASSTDRGGNQPQHF. The chain couples TRBV19 to TRBJ1-5; 8 bases are a match to TRBD1. Per germline, CDR1 LNHDA and CDR2 SQIVND (reference sequence). V lost 4 bases, J lost 2 bases, and 4 bases stayed unmatched. This CDR3 has 15 residues.

CDR3 sequence reads: CASSLVVGGETQYF. In nucleotides, the CDR3 is TGTGCCAGCAGCTTGGTTGTGGGAGGTGAGACCCAGTACTTC. This rearrangement joins TRBV5-4 to TRBJ2-5; D is perhaps TRBD2 (6 bases). CDR1 is SGHNT and CDR2 is YYREEE in the germline V gene (reference sequence). The length of the CDR3 is 14 residues. Trimming pared 0 bases from V and 5 bases from J, leaving 11 bases between.

J is TRBJ2-5 and V is TRBV28; TRBD1 matches 8 bases. V was clipped by 6 bases and J by 1 base; unmatched bases: 4. The germline V gene has CDR1 MDHEN and CDR2 SYDVKM. This CDR3 region has 14 residues. The CDR3 DNA is TGTGCCAGCAGCGGGGACAGGCCCCAAGAGACCCAGTACTTC. Encoded protein: CASSGDRPQETQYF.

The chain couples TRBV3-1 (or the pseudogene TRBV3-2) to TRBJ1-1; 9 bases agree with TRBD1. CDR3 length: 15 residues. V lost 4 bases and J lost 2; bases outside the gene matches: 5. The V gene's germline CDR1 is LGHDT and CDR2 YNNKEL (reference sequence). The CDR3 spells CASSLGTGINTEAFF. Here the CDR3 DNA reads TGTGCCAGCAGCCTCGGGACAGGGATAAACACTGAAGCTTTCTTT.

In the case of this clone: An end of the junction differs from the germline gene, which may be a read error. The V and J genes are TRBV24-1 and TRBJ1-1; TRBD1 is a possible D gene (6 bases). This CDR3 has 13 amino acids. Germline V CDR1 and CDR2: KGHDR, SFDVKD. CDR3 nucleotides: TGTGCCGCCAGGGACAACATGAACACTGAAGCTTTCTTT. Translation: CAARDNMNTEAFF.

CDR3 in amino acids: CASTQTGAGANVLTF. CDR3 nucleotides: TGTGCCAGCACTCAGACGGGGGCTGGGGCCAACGTCCTGACTTTC. The V and J genes are TRBV28 and TRBJ2-6, with a weak D call TRBD2 (6 bases). CDR1 is MDHEN and CDR2 is SYDVKM in the germline V gene. V shed 7 bases and J shed 2 bases, with 12 bases lying between them. The CDR3 totals 15 residues.

Comment on this clone: Other nucleotide sequences from this sample produce the same CDR3. This chain links TRBV29-1 with TRBJ2-1; D perhaps matches TRBD2 (5 bases). The germline CDR1 and CDR2 sequences are SQVTM and ANQGSEA. The CDR3 has 11 residues. V was trimmed by 1 base and J by 7 bases, leaving 5 bases between them. The CDR3 nucleotides read TGCAGCGTTGAAGGCGGGAATGAGCAGTTCTTC. Translating it yields CSVEGGNEQFF.

This clone showed up just once. The chain uses TRBV19 and TRBJ2-2, with D hard to call. V lost 3 bases and J 9 bases, leaving 8 bases between the germline ends. This CDR3 region has 12 residues. In germline, CDR1 is LNHDA, CDR2 SQIVND (reference sequence). CDR3 residues: CASSIARRELFF. CDR3 nucleotide sequence: TGTGCCAGTAGTATTGCCAGAAGGGAGCTGTTTTTT.

The gene calls are TRBV5-1 and TRBJ1-2, with D possibly matching TRBD1 (5 bases). V gave up 2 bases and J gave up 8 bases, with 19 bases separating them. This CDR3 comprises 15 residues. The germline V gene has CDR1 SGHRS and CDR2 YFSETQ. The CDR3 spells CASSLGEGRPRGYTF. CDR3 coding DNA: TGCGCCAGCAGCTTAGGTGAGGGGAGGCCTCGGGGCTACACCTTC.

J is TRBJ2-7 and V is TRBV28, with 9 bases that match TRBD1. V shed 5 bases, J shed 5 bases, and the junction held 16 bases outside the gene matches. Germline V gives CDR1 MDHEN, CDR2 SYDVKM. This CDR3 comprises 17 residues. DNA of the CDR3: TGTGCCAGCAGTCCCCCTCTTGTCGGGACAGGGTTCGACGAGCAGTACTTC. Protein product: CASSPPLVGTGFDEQYF.

The chain employs TRBV6-5 and TRBJ1-5, with D possibly matching TRBD1 (6 bases). The V end was cut by 6 bases, the J end by 0 bases, with 12 bases between. Germline-derived CDR1 and CDR2 are MNHEY and SVGAGI. This CDR3 is built from 15 residues. CDR3: CASSGVDSSNQPQHF. CDR3 sequence (DNA): TGTGCCAGCAGCGGGGTGGACAGTAGCAATCAGCCCCAGCATTTT.

The chain is built from TRBV19 and TRBJ2-5, with D possibly being TRBD2 (7 bases). This CDR3 spans 16 amino acids. V lost 2 bases, J lost 3 bases, and 16 bases lay in between. Germline lookup yields CDR1 LNHDA and CDR2 SQIVND (reference sequence). CDR3 in DNA: TGTGCCAGTAGTATACCGTCCGGGGGGCTCGAAGAGACCCAGTACTTC. Its protein is CASSIPSGGLEETQYF. The full variable domain, with the rest looked up from reference TRBV19 and TRBJ2-5, is DGGITQSPKYLFRKEGQNVTLSCEQNLNHDAMYWYRQDPGQGLRLIYYSQIVNDFQKGDIAEGYSVSREKKESFPLTVTSAQKNPTAFYLCASSIPSGGLEETQYFGPGTRLLVL.

In DNA form, the CDR3 reads TGTGCCAGTAGTATACCCGGCACAGATACGCAGTATTTT. It is translated as CASSIPGTDTQYF. J is TRBJ2-3 and V is TRBV19; D is unresolved. Germline V CDR1 and CDR2: LNHDA, SQIVND (reference sequence). The CDR3 length is 13 residues. Trimming removed 2 bases at V and 1 base at J, with 4 bases between. The full variable domain, its missing parts supplied by reference TRBV19 and TRBJ2-3, is DGGITQSPKYLFRKEGQNVTLSCEQNLNHDAMYWYRQDPGQGLRLIYYSQIVNDFQKGDIAEGYSVSREKKESFPLTVTSAQKNPTAFYLCASSIPGTDTQYFGPGTRLTVL.

The rearrangement joins TRBV6-2 or TRBV6-3 to TRBJ1-1, with TRBD1 matching 12 bases. CDR3 length equals 17 residues. Germline CDR1 is MNHEY and CDR2 is SVGEGT. With V trimmed by 5 bases and J by 0 bases, 7 bases remained unmatched. The DNA of the CDR3 is TGTGCCAGCAGTCGGACCCGGGACAGGGGGCTGAACACTGAAGCTTTCTTT. This gives the protein CASSRTRDRGLNTEAFF.

CDR3 sequence (DNA): TGTGCCAGCAGGCCGTCAGGACAGGGGGATAATTCACCCCTCCACTTT. As protein: CASRPSGQGDNSPLHF. This chain joins TRBV28 and TRBJ1-6; 10 nucleotides line up with TRBD1. The germline gives CDR1 MDHEN, CDR2 SYDVKM. V shed 6 bases and J 5 bases; nucleotides not matched to a gene: 7. This CDR3 region has 16 residues.

The chain links TRBV2 to TRBJ1-6; perhaps TRBD1 as D (6 bases). The CDR3 contains 15 residues. Deletions cut 6 bases from V and 6 bases from J, with 15 bases between. Germline CDR1 is SNHLY and CDR2 is FYNNEI. The chain's CDR3 is CASSRGSQGNSPLHF. For the CDR3, the DNA is TGTGCCAGCAGCAGGGGCTCTCAAGGTAATTCACCCCTCCACTTT. Drawing the rest from reference TRBV2 and TRBJ1-6, the complete variable domain is EPEVTQTPSHQVTQMGQEVILRCVPISNHLYFYWYRQILGQKVEFLVSFYNNEISEKSEIFDDQFSVERPDGSNFTLKIRSTKLEDSAMYFCASSRGSQGNSPLHFGNGTRLTVT.

This clone has only one observation. The gene calls are TRBV19 and TRBJ1-1; tentatively, D is TRBD1 (5 bases). V lost 6 bases to trimming and J lost 4 bases, with 12 bases between them. This CDR3 has 13 amino acids. Germline V lookup: CDR1 LNHDA, CDR2 SQIVND (reference sequence). The CDR3: CASSWGPATEAFF. The CDR3 bases are TGTGCCAGTAGCTGGGGCCCCGCCACTGAAGCTTTCTTT.

The genes are TRBV12-3 or TRBV12-4 and TRBJ2-1, with unresolved D. This CDR3 region has 10 residues. The V and J ends lost 6 bases and 12 bases respectively, with 9 bases between them. The CDR3 DNA reads as TGTGCCAGCAGCCCTCCAGGGCAGTTCTTC. As protein: CASSPPGQFF.

V usage is TRBV7-8 and J usage is TRBJ2-3; 8 nucleotides align to TRBD2. After removal of 5 bases from V and 2 bases from J, the junction contained 6 bases not matched to a gene. This CDR3 contains 15 residues. Germline-derived CDR1 and CDR2 are SGHVS and FQNEAQ. CDR3: CASSQGGRITDTQYF. DNA for the CDR3: TGTGCCAGCAGCCAGGGCGGGAGGATCACAGATACGCAGTATTTT.

The chain has TRBV10-1 and TRBJ2-3; 10 bases are a match to TRBD2. CDR1 is WNHNN, CDR2 SYGVQD, per germline (reference sequence). The CDR3 sequence is 19 residues long. V was pared by 0 bases and J by 6 bases, with 15 bases of the junction left unmatched. As DNA, the CDR3 is TGCGCCAGCAGTGAGTCGAGTAGCGGGGGGCACCTTAGGACGGATACGCAGTATTTT. Translation gives CASSESSSGGHLRTDTQYF.

V usage is TRBV6-1 and J usage is TRBJ2-6, with 12 bases fitting TRBD1. This CDR3 region has 19 residues. Germline CDR1 MNHNS, CDR2 SASEGT. The J segment lost 0 bases and the V segment lost 4 bases, leaving 7 bases of the junction unmatched. The CDR3 region has the DNA TGTGCCAGCAGTGGCTCCCGGGACAGGGGGCTCTCTGGGGCCAACGTCCTGACTTTC. Translating it yields CASSGSRDRGLSGANVLTF.

This sequence joins TRBV6-6 and TRBJ1-1; TRBD1 might be the D (6 bases). CDR1 and CDR2 (germline): MNHNY, SVGAGI (reference sequence). The ends were cut back, 5 bases at V and 1 base at J, with 20 bases in the middle. The CDR3 is 17 residues long. This CDR3 reads CASSRPTSGATNTEAFF. The DNA for the CDR3 is TGTGCCAGCAGTCGCCCCACCTCAGGGGCAACGAACACTGAAGCTTTCTTT.

The chain links TRBV18 to TRBJ1-3, with D hard to call. The CDR3 consists of 14 residues. Looked up from germline, CDR1 is KGHSH and CDR2 is LQKENI. The V end lost 2 bases, the J end lost 0 bases, and 5 bases lay between the germline ends. The chain's CDR3 is CASSPNNSGNTIYF. The DNA of the CDR3 is TGTGCCAGCTCACCAAACAACTCTGGAAACACCATATATTTT.

The chain is built from TRBV4-3 and TRBJ2-2; tentative D call: TRBD1 (5 bases). CDR3 length: 17 residues. Germline CDR1 LGHNA, CDR2 YSLEER. The V gene lost 0 bases and the J gene lost 0 bases, with 11 bases spanning the gap. The CDR3, as DNA: TGCGCCAGCAGCCAAGAAAGCCAGGGCTCGAACACCGGGGAGCTGTTTTTT. This sequence encodes CASSQESQGSNTGELFF.

V gene TRBV11-3 combines with J gene TRBJ2-5, with D possibly matching TRBD2 (6 bases). The CDR3 runs to 14 residues. Germline-derived CDR1 and CDR2 are SGHNT and YENEEA. Trimming removed 1 base from V and 5 bases from J, with 11 bases in between. The CDR3 coding sequence is TGTGCCAGCAGCTTAGCCCCGGGGGACGAGACCCAGTACTTC. Amino acids: CASSLAPGDETQYF.

The chain uses TRBV5-4 and TRBJ2-7, with D perhaps matching TRBD1 (6 bases). Germline lookup yields CDR1 SGHNT and CDR2 YYREEE (reference sequence). The V end was cut by 4 bases, the J end by 3 bases, with 8 bases between. CDR3 length: 12 amino acids. CDR3 amino acids: CASSVDSYEQYF. Here the CDR3 DNA reads TGTGCCAGCAGCGTGGACAGCTACGAGCAGTACTTC.

J is TRBJ1-1 and V is TRBV19; maybe TRBD1 (5 bases). This CDR3 is built from 14 residues. The germline gives CDR1 LNHDA, CDR2 SQIVND (reference sequence). With 2 bases removed from V and 4 bases from J, the gap between germline ends came to 11 bases. The CDR3 DNA is TGTGCCAGTAGTATACAGGGAAGGGGCACTGAAGCTTTCTTT. Translation gives CASSIQGRGTEAFF.

The rearrangement links TRBV10-3 to TRBJ2-1; 9 bases match TRBD1. V gave up 7 bases and J gave up 5 bases; unmatched junction bases: 3. CDR1 and CDR2 from the germline V gene are ENHRY and SYGVKD. CDR3 length: 13 residues. The CDR3 here is CAITRTGDNEQFF. The CDR3 nucleotides are TGTGCCATCACGCGGACAGGGGACAATGAGCAGTTCTTC.

The gene calls are TRBV19 and TRBJ2-1, with D maybe TRBD1 (5 bases). From germline, CDR1 is LNHDA and CDR2 SQIVND (reference sequence). V was pared by 5 bases and J by 0 bases, with 8 bases between. This CDR3 is 14 amino acids long. CDR3 residues: CASSWQGSYNEQFF. The DNA for the CDR3 is TGTGCCAGTAGTTGGCAGGGCTCCTACAATGAGCAGTTCTTC. Looking up the rest from reference TRBV19 and TRBJ2-1 gives the full variable domain: DGGITQSPKYLFRKEGQNVTLSCEQNLNHDAMYWYRQDPGQGLRLIYYSQIVNDFQKGDIAEGYSVSREKKESFPLTVTSAQKNPTAFYLCASSWQGSYNEQFFGPGTRLTVL.